These 18 T cell receptor beta chains originate from one sample sequenced in a study of blood T cell repertoires in COVID-19. The repertoire was sequenced with immunoSEQ multiplex PCR; TCRdb's copy has only in-frame clones and lacks some. This sample yields around 120,000 clones, of which around nine tenths are seen a single time; 1.5% belongs to the top ten. Source material: peripheral blood. These TCRs come from a human donor in a cohort sampled during active COVID-19.

This chain links TRBV7-9 with TRBJ2-5; D is unclear. The CDR3 is 14 amino acids. CDR1 and CDR2 from the germline V gene are SEHNR and FQNEAQ (reference sequence). V dropped 5 bases and J dropped 5 bases, with 15 bases sitting between them. This CDR3 reads CASSEPGLGETQYF. CDR3 DNA: TGTGCCAGCAGCGAGCCGGGTCTTGGGGAGACCCAGTACTTC.

The table lists this clone with a count of one. This chain links TRBV6-1 with TRBJ2-7; 8 bases are shared with TRBD1. The germline gives CDR1 MNHNS, CDR2 SASEGT. CDR3 length: 17 amino acids. J lost 0 bases, V lost 4 bases, and 11 bases had no gene match. The CDR3 DNA follows: TGTGCCAGCAGTGGACCCACAGGGGGTGCAACCTCCTACGAGCAGTACTTC. Protein sequence: CASSGPTGGATSYEQYF.

This clone was recorded a few times. The DNA of the CDR3 is TGTGCCAGCAGTTACTCGGGTTGGGGCCCTACGGATGAGCAGTTCTTC. Translation: CASSYSGWGPTDEQFF. The genes are TRBV6-5 and TRBJ2-1, with D perhaps TRBD1 (5 bases). The germline V gene encodes CDR1 MNHEY and CDR2 SVGAGI. The V end was cut by 0 bases, the J end by 8 bases, with 17 bases between. The CDR3 spans 16 residues.

The chain employs TRBV28 and TRBJ1-4, with 8 nucleotides matching TRBD1. This CDR3 region has 15 residues. Germline values: CDR1 MDHEN, CDR2 SYDVKM. V was clipped by 2 bases and J by 7 bases; unmatched bases: 6. The CDR3 sequence is CASSLGDRHGEKLFF. CDR3 coding DNA: TGTGCCAGCAGTTTAGGGGACAGGCATGGTGAAAAACTGTTTTTT.

This sequence joins TRBV5-1 and TRBJ2-7; 7 bases are a match to TRBD1. From germline, CDR1 is SGHRS and CDR2 YFSETQ. J was trimmed by 2 bases and V by 4 bases; bases with no gene match: 6. The CDR3 has 14 amino acids. The CDR3 sequence is CASSKDRTTYEQYF. The DNA for the CDR3 is TGCGCCAGCAGCAAGGACAGGACAACCTACGAGCAGTACTTC. The full variable domain, in which reference TRBV5-1 and TRBJ2-7 provide the parts outside the CDR3, is KAGVTQTPRYLIKTRGQQVTLSCSPISGHRSVSWYQQTPGQGLQFLFEYFSETQRNKGNFPGRFSGRQFSNSRSEMNVSTLELGDSALYLCASSKDRTTYEQYFGPGTRLTVT.

V gene TRBV28 combines with J gene TRBJ1-4, with 7 bases that match TRBD1. In germline, CDR1 is MDHEN, CDR2 SYDVKM. CDR3 length: 16 residues. After removal of 2 bases from V and 8 bases from J, the junction contained 11 bases not matched to a gene. For the CDR3, the DNA is TGTGCCAGCAGTTTAGGAGGGACAGAGCACGGCGAAAAACTGTTTTTT. It yields the protein CASSLGGTEHGEKLFF.

V and J are TRBV7-9 and TRBJ1-4; D is unresolved. The CDR3 contains 15 residues. Looked up from germline, CDR1 is SEHNR and CDR2 is FQNEAQ (reference sequence). V lost 1 base to trimming and J lost 0 bases, with 6 bases between them. As DNA, the CDR3 is TGTGCCAGCAGCTTAGGGCCGTCAACTAATGAAAAACTGTTTTTT. Translated: CASSLGPSTNEKLFF.

The rearrangement links TRBV11-2 to TRBJ2-5; tentatively, D is TRBD1 (6 bases). The CDR3 is 17 residues long. Germline V gives CDR1 SGHAT, CDR2 FQNNGV. V gave up 1 base and J gave up 2 bases, with 17 bases separating them. CDR3 DNA: TGTGCCAGCAGCTTAGTGGGTCAGGGGAGCCCTCAAGAGACCCAGTACTTC. Translating it yields CASSLVGQGSPQETQYF.

Concerning this clone: Other nucleotide sequences in the sample specify the same CDR3. J is TRBJ2-6 and V is TRBV28; TRBD1 might be the D (5 bases). Trimming pared 6 bases from V and 4 bases from J, leaving 13 bases between. The CDR3 loop spans 15 amino acids. CDR1 and CDR2 (germline): MDHEN, SYDVKM. CDR3 bases: TGTGCCAGCAGCTACGCAGGGTCCGGGGCCAACGTCCTGACTTTC. Translating gives CASSYAGSGANVLTF.

This chain connects TRBV5-4 to TRBJ2-1; 8 positions agree with TRBD2. Germline V gene data show CDR1 as SGHNT and CDR2 as YYREEE (reference sequence). Trimming cost V 4 bases and J 5 bases; bases outside gene matches: 5. The CDR3 spans 14 residues. The CDR3 DNA reads as TGTGCCAGCAGCCCGACTAGCGTGCACAATGAGCAGTTCTTC. Residues: CASSPTSVHNEQFF.

The chain is built from TRBV29-1 and TRBJ1-1; unclear D gene. Germline CDR1 is SQVTM and CDR2 is ANQGSEA. With 7 bases removed from V and 1 base from J, the gap between germline ends came to 10 bases. This CDR3 comprises 12 residues. CDR3 sequence reads: CSGGFSNTEAFF. In DNA, the CDR3 is TGCAGCGGAGGGTTTTCGAACACTGAAGCTTTCTTT.

CDR3 sequence reads: CAIMRREGTGELFF. As DNA, the CDR3 is TGTGCCATCATGAGGAGGGAGGGCACCGGGGAGCTGTTTTTT. V gene TRBV10-3 combines with J gene TRBJ2-2, with 7 bases identical to TRBD2. The length of the CDR3 is 14 residues. CDR1 and CDR2 from the germline V gene are ENHRY and SYGVKD. V shed 7 bases, J shed 4 bases, and the junction held 6 bases outside the gene matches.

The V gene is TRBV11-2, the J gene TRBJ2-5; the match to TRBD2 covers 9 bases. This CDR3 comprises 18 residues. Per germline, CDR1 SGHAT and CDR2 FQNNGV. The J segment lost 2 bases and the V segment lost 2 bases, leaving 12 bases of the junction unmatched. The CDR3 nucleotides are TGTGCCAGCAGCTTAAAGTACAGGGTAGCGGGGGAGCAAGAGACCCAGTACTTC. It is translated as CASSLKYRVAGEQETQYF.

This sequence joins TRBV7-8 and TRBJ1-6, with D possibly matching TRBD1 (5 bases). V lost 5 bases, J lost 7 bases, and 15 bases lay in between. Germline assignment: CDR1 SGHVS and CDR2 FQNEAQ. This CDR3 is built from 15 residues. CDR3 sequence: CASSPREGSNSPLHF. Here the CDR3 DNA reads TGTGCCAGCAGCCCCAGGGAGGGGTCGAATTCACCCCTCCACTTT.

The chain uses TRBV19 and TRBJ1-5; unclear D gene. Trimming pared 3 bases from V and 4 bases from J, leaving 16 bases between. The CDR3 has 16 amino acids. Germline V gene data show CDR1 as LNHDA and CDR2 as SQIVND (reference sequence). CDR3 sequence (DNA): TGTGCCAGTAGTATTTCCCCTCATCTACGAAATCAGCCCCAGCATTTT. Protein sequence: CASSISPHLRNQPQHF.

This chain joins TRBV5-4 and TRBJ2-6; 11 bases are shared with TRBD1. J was trimmed by 4 bases and V by 4 bases; bases with no gene match: 4. CDR1 SGHNT and CDR2 YYREEE come from the germline V gene (reference sequence). The CDR3 is 16 amino acids. The CDR3 is CASSEDRGRGANVLTF. As DNA, the CDR3 is TGTGCCAGCAGCGAGGACAGGGGGCGGGGGGCCAACGTCCTGACTTTC.

CDR3: CASSQDRETQYF. CDR3 nucleotide sequence: TGCGCCAGCAGCCAAGATAGAGAGACCCAGTACTTC. V usage is TRBV4-1 and J usage is TRBJ2-5; D is unclear. The CDR3 has 12 amino acids. The V and J ends lost 0 bases and 4 bases respectively, with 3 bases between them. Germline V CDR1 and CDR2: MGHRA, YSYEKL.

The chain recombines TRBV19 with TRBJ2-5, with 9 bases matching TRBD2. The CDR3 consists of 15 residues. Looked up from germline, CDR1 is LNHDA and CDR2 is SQIVND (reference sequence). V lost 3 bases, J lost 2 bases, and 4 bases stayed unmatched. The CDR3, as DNA: TGTGCCAGTAGTATGCTAGCGGGACAGCAAGAGACCCAGTACTTC. Translated, it gives CASSMLAGQQETQYF.